This entry features one T cell receptor beta chain sequence. The junction departs from germline at one end; a sequencing error may be responsible. The sample comes from a study of blood T cells in healthy people across ages. A second PCR, run for roughly 7 to 12 cycles, used a sample-barcoded 5' primer plus a J-beta primer mix. TCRdb used MiXCR to reprocess the 5' RACE reads, holding one entry per CDR3 protein. The data hold 1.5 million to 2 million distinct CDR3 sequences, with about 35% observed a single time. The V gene's germline CDR1 is SGHTA and CDR2 FQGTGA. The CDR3 has 18 amino acids. V usage is TRBV7-3 and J usage is TRBJ2-6; the D gene is possibly TRBD2 (7 bases). The sequence came from a woman aged 25 to 39 in good health. The sample consisted of blood. CDR3: CANSLTGGQVSGANVLTF. The DNA of the CDR3 is TGTGCCAACAGCTTAACGGGGGGCCAAGTCTCTGGGGCCAACGTCCTGACTTTC.